Described below is a single T cell receptor beta chain sequence and its context. The data belong to a study of CD8 T cells in Susac syndrome. As for the study in general: The sequenced Susac syndrome patients comprised six with active disease and roughly eight in remission.

Reverse transcription of roughly 0.45 to 1 ug RNA used random hexamers. Amplification of TCR beta CDR3 used immunoSEQ multiplex PCR across 54 Vbeta and 13 Jbeta. TCRdb recomputed calls from the immunoSEQ multiplex PCR reads with MiXCR, one row per CDR3 protein. In the table there are about 120,000 distinct CDR3 sequences, 96% of which are singletons. Germline values: CDR1 DFQATT, CDR2 SNEGSKA (reference sequence). Germline trimming cut 5 bases from V and 8 bases from J; bases unmatched to any gene: 13. The CDR3 consists of 15 residues. High-throughput TCR beta sequencing covered peripheral CD8+ and CD4+ T cells.

This sequence originates from a human donor with Susac syndrome. Sequenced: CD4+ T cells from PBMCs. V is TRBV20-1 and J is TRBJ2-1; 9 nucleotides align to TRBD2. In nucleotides, the CDR3 is TGCAGTGCTGCTCCTTTGGGACTAGCTTACCATGAGCAGTTCTTC. Its protein is CSAAPLGLAYHEQFF.